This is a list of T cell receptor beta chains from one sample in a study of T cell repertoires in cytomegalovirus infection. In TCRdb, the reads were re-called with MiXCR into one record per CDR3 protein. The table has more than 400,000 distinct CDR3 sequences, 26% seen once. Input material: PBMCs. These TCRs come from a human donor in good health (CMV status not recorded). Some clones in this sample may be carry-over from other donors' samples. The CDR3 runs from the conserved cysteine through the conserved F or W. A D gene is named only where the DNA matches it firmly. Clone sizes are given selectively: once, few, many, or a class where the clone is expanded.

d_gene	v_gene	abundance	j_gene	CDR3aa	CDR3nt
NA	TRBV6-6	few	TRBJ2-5	CASRLAGLETQYF	TGTGCCAGCAGGCTTGCAGGGTTAGAGACCCAGTACTTC
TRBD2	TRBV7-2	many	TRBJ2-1	CASRAGGRRGGSEQFF	TGTGCCAGTCGAGCGGGCGGGAGGAGGGGAGGGAGTGAGCAGTTCTTC
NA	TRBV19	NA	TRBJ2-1	CAGSLGGGNHEQFF	TGTGCCGGTAGTCTAGGGGGAGGGAACCATGAGCAGTTCTTC
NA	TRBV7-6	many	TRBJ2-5	CASSLDYGRQETQYF	TGTGCCAGCAGCTTAGATTATGGCCGGCAAGAGACCCAGTACTTC
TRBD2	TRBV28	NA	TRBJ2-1	CATNGGGSGNEQFF	TGTGCCACTAACGGGGGGGGTTCAGGCAATGAGCAGTTCTTC
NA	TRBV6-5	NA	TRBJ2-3	CASERAGLAKDTQYF	TGTGCCAGCGAGCGGGCAGGGCTTGCGAAAGATACGCAGTATTTT
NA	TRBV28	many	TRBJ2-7	CASRRASYEQYF	TGTGCCAGCCGTCGTGCATCCTACGAGCAGTACTTC
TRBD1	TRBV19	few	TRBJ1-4	CASSPRGQDEKLFF	TGTGCCAGTAGTCCGCGCGGACAGGATGAAAAACTGTTTTTT
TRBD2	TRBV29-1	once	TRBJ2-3	CSVERAGGPTDTQYF	TGCAGCGTTGAAAGAGCGGGAGGGCCCACAGATACGCAGTATTTT
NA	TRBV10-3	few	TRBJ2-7	CAISDSNFPYEQYF	TGTGCCATCAGTGATAGTAACTTTCCCTACGAGCAGTACTTC
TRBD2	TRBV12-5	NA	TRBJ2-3	CASAPSGGRTDTQCF	TGTGCTAGTGCCCCAAGCGGGGGTCGCACAGATACGCAGTGTTTT
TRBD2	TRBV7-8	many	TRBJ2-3	CASSFREGPPDTQYF	TGTGCCAGCAGCTTTCGGGAGGGCCCCCCAGATACGCAGTATTTT
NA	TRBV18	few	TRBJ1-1	CASSRLTGSQEAFF	TGTGCCAGCTCACGACTGACCGGGTCTCAAGAAGCTTTCTTT
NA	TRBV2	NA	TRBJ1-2	CASSTGSSYGYTF	TGTGCCAGCAGTACTGGCAGCTCCTATGGCTACACCTTC
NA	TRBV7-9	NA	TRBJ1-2	CPSSPETVNYGYTF	TGTCCCAGCAGCCCTGAGACCGTGAACTATGGCTACACCTTC
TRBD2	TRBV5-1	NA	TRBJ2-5	CASSLAGAGEETQYF	TGCGCCAGCAGCTTGGCCGGTGCGGGAGAAGAGACCCAGTACTTC
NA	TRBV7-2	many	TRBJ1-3	CASSLGSGTGSMTGNTIYF	TGTGCCAGCAGCTTAGGAAGTGGTACAGGATCAATGACTGGAAACACCATATATTTT
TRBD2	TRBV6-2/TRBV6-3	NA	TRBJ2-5	CASSYSPGTSGSWGTQYF	TGTGCCAGCAGTTACTCCCCCGGGACTAGCGGGAGCTGGGGGACCCAGTACTTC
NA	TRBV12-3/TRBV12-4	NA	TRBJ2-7	CASGRQAYEQYF	TGTGCCAGCGGCCGGCAGGCCTACGAGCAGTACTTC
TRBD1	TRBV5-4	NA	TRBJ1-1	CASSLTPGDRGIGTEAFF	TGTGCCAGCAGCTTGACACCCGGGGACAGGGGAATTGGTACTGAAGCTTTCTTT
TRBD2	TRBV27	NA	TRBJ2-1	CASSLLAGWLNEQFF	TGTGCCAGCAGTTTACTAGCGGGATGGCTCAATGAGCAGTTCTTC
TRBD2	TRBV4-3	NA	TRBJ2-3	CASSQEGLAETLDTQYF	TGCGCCAGCAGCCAGGAGGGACTAGCTGAAACGCTAGATACGCAGTATTTT
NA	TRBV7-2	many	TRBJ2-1	CASSLRALEQFF	TGTGCCAGCAGCTTAAGGGCTCTTGAGCAGTTCTTC
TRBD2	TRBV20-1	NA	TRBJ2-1	CSARLAESYNEQFF	TGCAGTGCTAGACTAGCGGAGTCCTACAATGAGCAGTTCTTC
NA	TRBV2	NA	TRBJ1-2	CASSEIRGALNYGYTF	TGTGCCAGCAGTGAAATAAGAGGGGCCCTTAACTATGGCTACACCTTC
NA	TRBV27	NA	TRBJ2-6	CASSFQGTGANVLTF	TGTGCCAGCAGTTTTCAGGGTACTGGGGCCAACGTCCTGACTTTC
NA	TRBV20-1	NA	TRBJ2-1	CSARGVLANEQFF	TGCAGTGCTAGAGGGGTTTTAGCCAATGAGCAGTTCTTC
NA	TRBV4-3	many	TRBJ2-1	CASSQEIRNNEQFF	TGCGCCAGCAGCCAAGAAATTAGGAACAATGAGCAGTTCTTC
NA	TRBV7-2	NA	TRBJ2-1	CASSLAVGEEQFF	TGTGCCAGCAGCTTAGCGGTGGGGGAGGAGCAGTTCTTC
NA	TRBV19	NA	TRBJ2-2	CASSPQLRVPGELFF	TGTGCCAGTAGTCCTCAGCTCAGGGTACCCGGGGAGCTGTTTTTT
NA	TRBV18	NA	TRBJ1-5	CASSPQEDRPQHF	TGTGCCAGCTCACCACAAGAGGATCGGCCCCAGCATTTT
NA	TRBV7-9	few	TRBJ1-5	CASTPWGSNQPQHF	TGTGCCAGCACCCCCTGGGGGAGCAATCAGCCCCAGCATTTT
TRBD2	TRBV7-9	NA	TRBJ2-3	CASSPPRTSRSTDTQYF	TGTGCCAGCAGCCCCCCCCGGACTAGCAGAAGCACAGATACGCAGTATTTT
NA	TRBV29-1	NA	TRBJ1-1	CSVVLDTIDTEAFF	TGCAGCGTAGTTTTGGACACGATTGACACTGAAGCTTTCTTT
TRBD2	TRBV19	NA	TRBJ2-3	CASSEGGAGGADTQYF	TGTGCCAGTAGTGAGGGGGGAGCGGGAGGCGCAGATACGCAGTATTTT
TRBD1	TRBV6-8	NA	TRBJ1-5	CASSRLGTGGDQPQHF	TGTGCCAGCAGCCGCCTGGGGACAGGGGGCGATCAGCCCCAGCATTTT
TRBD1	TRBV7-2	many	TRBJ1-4	CASSLFLQGATNEKLFF	TGTGCCAGCAGTTTATTCTTACAGGGGGCAACTAATGAAAAACTGTTTTTT
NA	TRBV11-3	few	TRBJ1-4	CASTDSRGIATNEKLFF	TGTGCCAGCACCGATAGCAGGGGAATCGCAACTAATGAAAAACTGTTTTTT
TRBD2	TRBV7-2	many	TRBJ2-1	CASSYESGRVNEQFF	TGTGCCAGCAGCTACGAGAGCGGGAGAGTCAATGAGCAGTTCTTC
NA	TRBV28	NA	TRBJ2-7	CASSLDSLGEQYF	TGTGCCAGCAGTTTGGACAGCTTGGGTGAGCAGTACTTC
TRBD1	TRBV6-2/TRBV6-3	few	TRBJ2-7	CASRDRGDEQYF	TGTGCCAGCCGGGACAGGGGTGACGAGCAGTACTTC
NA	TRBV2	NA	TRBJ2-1	CASSESGPSYNEQFF	TGTGCCAGCAGTGAATCCGGCCCCTCCTACAATGAGCAGTTCTTC
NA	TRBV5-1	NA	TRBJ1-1	CASQLYMGTEAFF	TGCGCCAGCCAACTTTATATGGGCACTGAAGCTTTCTTT
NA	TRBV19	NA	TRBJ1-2	CASSDRLYSDYGYTF	TGTGCCAGTAGTGACAGGCTCTACTCGGACTATGGCTACACCTTC
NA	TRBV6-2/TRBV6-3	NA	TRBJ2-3	CASSQEPPGNTDTQYF	TGTGCCAGCAGCCAAGAGCCCCCGGGAAACACAGATACGCAGTATTTT
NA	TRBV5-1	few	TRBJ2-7	CASSFDFGTYEQYF	TGCGCCAGCAGCTTTGACTTCGGGACCTACGAGCAGTACTTC
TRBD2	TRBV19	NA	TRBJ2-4	CASSIDGAGGAKNIQYF	TGTGCCAGTAGTATAGATGGGGCGGGAGGCGCCAAAAACATTCAGTACTTC
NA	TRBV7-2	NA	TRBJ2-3	CASSPPRGSNPTDTQYF	TGTGCCAGCAGCCCCCCCCGCGGGTCTAACCCCACAGATACGCAGTATTTT
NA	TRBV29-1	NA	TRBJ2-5	CSGGIGRMGVQETQYF	TGCAGCGGGGGTATAGGGAGGATGGGGGTCCAAGAGACCCAGTACTTC
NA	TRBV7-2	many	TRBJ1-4	CASSPGLRQGEKLFF	TGTGCCAGCAGCCCTGGACTACGGCAGGGTGAAAAACTGTTTTTT
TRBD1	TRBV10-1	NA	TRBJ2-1	CASSPTTGLRNEQFF	TGCGCCAGCAGTCCTACGACAGGGCTCCGCAATGAGCAGTTCTTC
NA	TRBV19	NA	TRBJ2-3	CASSIAPPGADTQYF	TGTGCCAGTAGTATAGCACCTCCGGGCGCAGATACGCAGTATTTT
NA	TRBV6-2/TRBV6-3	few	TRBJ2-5	CASSYSGFGGQETQYF	TGTGCCAGCAGTTACTCGGGGTTCGGGGGCCAAGAGACCCAGTACTTC
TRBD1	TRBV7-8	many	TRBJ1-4	CASSPLTGFREKLFF	TGTGCCAGCAGCCCCCTGACAGGGTTTCGAGAAAAACTGTTTTTT
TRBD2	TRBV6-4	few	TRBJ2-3	CASTPSAGGPDTQYF	TGTGCCAGCACTCCCTCTGCGGGAGGGCCAGATACGCAGTATTTT
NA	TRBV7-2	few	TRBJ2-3	CASRAGGQSGRSDTQYF	TGTGCCAGCAGGGCAGGGGGCCAGAGCGGGAGGTCAGATACGCAGTATTTT
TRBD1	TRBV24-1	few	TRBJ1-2	CATSDGGQSYYGYTF	TGTGCCACCAGCGACGGGGGACAGTCCTACTATGGCTACACCTTC
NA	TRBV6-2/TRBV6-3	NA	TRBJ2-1	CASSPGGLSEQFF	TGTGCCAGCAGTCCAGGGGGACTGAGTGAGCAGTTCTTC
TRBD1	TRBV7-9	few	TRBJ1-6	CASSLGQGLDSPLHF	TGTGCCAGCAGCTTAGGACAGGGGCTTGATTCACCCCTCCACTTT